This TCR beta chain was sequenced during a study of blood T cell repertoires in COVID-19. Study context: COVID-19 samples collected from the United States, Italy and Spain covered acute and convalescent phases. Sources were T cells, B-cell-depleted T cells, or PBMCs; the material itself was cDNA or gDNA.

CDR1 is LGHNA and CDR2 is YSLEER in the germline V gene. The CDR3 contains 15 residues. V was shortened by 0 bases and J by 9 bases, with 15 bases between the two germline ends. This clone was counted only a few times. Methods used by the authors: For nucleated cells, counts were estimated from reference gene primer amplification. Profiling relied on immunoSEQ multiplex PCR, and the TCRdb table lists in-frame clones only, not all of them. D and trimming come from the DNA, and the V and J calls and clone size come from that table. The sample lists about 150,000 clones, over 75% occurring once. The sequence derives from a man aged 60-69 years with active or convalescent COVID-19. Sequenced sample: peripheral blood. The chain is built from TRBV4-3 and TRBJ2-1; TRBD2 is a possible D gene (5 bases). The CDR3, as DNA: TGCGCCAGCAGCCAAGATCATCCCAGAGAGGGTGAGCAGTTCTTC. As protein: CASSQDHPREGEQFF.